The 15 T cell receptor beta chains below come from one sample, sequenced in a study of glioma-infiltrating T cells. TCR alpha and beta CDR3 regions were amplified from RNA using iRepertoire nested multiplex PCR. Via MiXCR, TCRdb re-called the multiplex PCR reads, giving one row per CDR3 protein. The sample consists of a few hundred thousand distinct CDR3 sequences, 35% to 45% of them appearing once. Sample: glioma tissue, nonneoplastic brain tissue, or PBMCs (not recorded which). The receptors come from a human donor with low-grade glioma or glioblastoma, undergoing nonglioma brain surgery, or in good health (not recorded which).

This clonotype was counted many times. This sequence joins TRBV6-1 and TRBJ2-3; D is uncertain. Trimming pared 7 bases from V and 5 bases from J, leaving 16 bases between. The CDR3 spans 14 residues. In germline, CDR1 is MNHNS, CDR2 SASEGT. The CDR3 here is CASKLDPFGDTQYF. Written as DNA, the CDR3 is TGTGCCAGCAAGCTAGACCCTTTTGGAGATACGCAGTATTTT.

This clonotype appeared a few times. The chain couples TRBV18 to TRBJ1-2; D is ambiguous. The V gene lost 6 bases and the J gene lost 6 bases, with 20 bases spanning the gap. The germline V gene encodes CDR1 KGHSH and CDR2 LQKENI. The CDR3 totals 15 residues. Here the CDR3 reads CASSPTGGRINGYTF. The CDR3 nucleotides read TGTGCCAGCTCCCCCACCGGAGGACGGATCAATGGCTACACCTTC.

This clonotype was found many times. CDR3 in DNA: TGTGCCAGCGGCCGGGTAGGCGGGGAGGAGACCCAGTACTTC. Translating gives CASGRVGGEETQYF. The chain employs TRBV28 and TRBJ2-5, with D perhaps TRBD2 (6 bases). The CDR3 contains 14 residues. CDR1 and CDR2 (germline): MDHEN, SYDVKM. Trimming removed 8 bases at V and 5 bases at J, with 18 bases between.

CDR3 DNA sequence: TGTGCCACCAGTGATGCGACTAGTCCGGACTACAATGAGCAGTTCTTC. Translating gives CATSDATSPDYNEQFF. The V and J genes are TRBV24-1 and TRBJ2-1, with D perhaps matching TRBD2 (6 bases). Germline V CDR1 and CDR2: KGHDR, SFDVKD. The CDR3 is 16 amino acids. Trimming pared 3 bases from V and 3 bases from J, leaving 14 bases between.

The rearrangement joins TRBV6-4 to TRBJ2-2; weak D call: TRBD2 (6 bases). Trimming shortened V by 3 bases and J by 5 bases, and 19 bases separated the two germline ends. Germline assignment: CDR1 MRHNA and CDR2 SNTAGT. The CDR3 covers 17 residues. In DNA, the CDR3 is TGTGCCAGCAGTGAATCGAGACTAGAGGAAGAGACCGGGGAGCTGTTTTTT. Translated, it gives CASSESRLEEETGELFF.

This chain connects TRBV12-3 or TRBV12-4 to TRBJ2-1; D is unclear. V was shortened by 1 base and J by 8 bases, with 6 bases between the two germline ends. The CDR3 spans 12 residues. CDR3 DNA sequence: TGTGCCAGCAGTTTAGAGGACGATGAGCAGTTCTTC. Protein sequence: CASSLEDDEQFF.

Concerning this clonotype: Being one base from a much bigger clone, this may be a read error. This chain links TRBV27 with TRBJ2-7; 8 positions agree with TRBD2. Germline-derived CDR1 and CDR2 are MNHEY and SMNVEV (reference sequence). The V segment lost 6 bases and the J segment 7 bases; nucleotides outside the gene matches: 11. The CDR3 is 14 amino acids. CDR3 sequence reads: CASRGSGNHNEQYF. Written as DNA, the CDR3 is TGTGCCAGCAGGGGTAGCGGGAACCACAATGAGCAGTACTTC.

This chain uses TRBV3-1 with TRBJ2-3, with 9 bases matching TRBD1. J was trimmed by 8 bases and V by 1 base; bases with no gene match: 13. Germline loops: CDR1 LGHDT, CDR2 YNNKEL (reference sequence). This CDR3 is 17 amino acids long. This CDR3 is CASSQGLGQGRRGTQYF. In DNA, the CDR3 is TGTGCCAGCAGCCAAGGATTGGGACAGGGCCGGCGGGGTACGCAGTATTTT.

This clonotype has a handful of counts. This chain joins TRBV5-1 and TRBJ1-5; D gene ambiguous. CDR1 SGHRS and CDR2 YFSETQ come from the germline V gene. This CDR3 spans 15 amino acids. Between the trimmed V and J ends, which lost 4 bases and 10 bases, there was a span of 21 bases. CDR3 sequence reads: CASSTDGEGSAPQHF. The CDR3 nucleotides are TGCGCCAGCAGCACCGACGGTGAAGGATCAGCCCCCCAGCATTTT.

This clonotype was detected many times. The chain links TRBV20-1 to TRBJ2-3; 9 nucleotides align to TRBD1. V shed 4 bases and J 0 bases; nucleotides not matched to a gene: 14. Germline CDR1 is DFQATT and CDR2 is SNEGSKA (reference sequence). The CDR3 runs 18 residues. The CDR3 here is CSATPTGGMEQSTDTQYF. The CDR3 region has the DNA TGCAGTGCTACTCCTACAGGGGGCATGGAGCAGAGCACAGATACGCAGTATTTT.

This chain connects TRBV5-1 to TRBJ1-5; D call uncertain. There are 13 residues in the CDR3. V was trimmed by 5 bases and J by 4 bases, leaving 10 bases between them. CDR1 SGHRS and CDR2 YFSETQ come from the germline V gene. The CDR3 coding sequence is TGCGCCAGCAGTACGGACCCTAATCAGCCCCAGCATTTT. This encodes CASSTDPNQPQHF.

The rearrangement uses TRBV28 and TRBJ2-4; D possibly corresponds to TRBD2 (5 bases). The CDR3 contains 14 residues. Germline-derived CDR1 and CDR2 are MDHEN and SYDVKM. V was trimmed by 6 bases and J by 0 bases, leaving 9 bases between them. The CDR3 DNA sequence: TGTGCCAGCAGAGAAGGACTAGCCAAAAACATTCAGTACTTC. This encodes CASREGLAKNIQYF.

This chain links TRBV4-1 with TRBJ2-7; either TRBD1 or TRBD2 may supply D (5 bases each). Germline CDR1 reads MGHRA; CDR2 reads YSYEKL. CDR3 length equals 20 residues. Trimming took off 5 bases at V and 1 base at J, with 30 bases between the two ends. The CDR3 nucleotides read TGCGCCAGCAGCAGAACCTGGGCCGGGGCATTCTTACCCAGGTCCTACGAGCAGTACTTC. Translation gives CASSRTWAGAFLPRSYEQYF.

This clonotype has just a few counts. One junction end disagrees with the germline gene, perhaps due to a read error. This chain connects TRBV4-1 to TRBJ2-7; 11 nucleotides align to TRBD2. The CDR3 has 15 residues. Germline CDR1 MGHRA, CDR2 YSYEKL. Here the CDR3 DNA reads TGCGCCAGCAACCAAGTAGCGGGAGGGCCCTACGAGCAGTACTTC. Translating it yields CASNQVAGGPYEQYF.

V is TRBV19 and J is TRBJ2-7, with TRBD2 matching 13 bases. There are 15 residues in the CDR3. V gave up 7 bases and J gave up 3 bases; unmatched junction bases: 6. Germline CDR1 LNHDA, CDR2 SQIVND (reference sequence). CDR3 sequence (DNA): TGTGCCAGTACTCCGGGACTAGCGGGATACTACGAGCAGTACTTC. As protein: CASTPGLAGYYEQYF. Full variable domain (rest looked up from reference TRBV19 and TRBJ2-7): DGGITQSPKYLFRKEGQNVTLSCEQNLNHDAMYWYRQDPGQGLRLIYYSQIVNDFQKGDIAEGYSVSREKKESFPLTVTSAQKNPTAFYLCASTPGLAGYYEQYFGPGTRLTVT.